These 6 T cell receptor beta chains were sequenced from one sample in a study of blood T cells in healthy people across ages. Alongside a J-beta primer mix, a sample-barcoded 5' primer served in a second PCR lasting about 6 to 11 cycles. TCRdb redid the calling of the 5' RACE reads with MiXCR, one entry per CDR3 protein. The repertoire holds roughly 500,000 distinct CDR3 sequences, with about 26% as singletons. The sample consisted of blood. These receptors all come from a woman between 65 and 79 years old in good health.

This clonotype was found many times. The genes are TRBV7-2 and TRBJ1-2; D remains ambiguous. V lost 2 bases, J lost 7 bases, and 20 bases lay in between. The CDR3 is 16 amino acids. Per the germline V gene, CDR1 is SGHTA and CDR2 is FQGNSA. The CDR3 DNA is TGTGCCAGCAGCTTACAGGTCCGGGGTGGTTTAACTGGCTACACCTTC. Its translation: CASSLQVRGGLTGYTF. Supplemented by reference TRBV7-2 and TRBJ1-2, the full variable domain reads GAGVSQSPSNKVTEKGKDVELRCDPISGHTALYWYRQSLGQGLEFLIYFQGNSAPDKSGLPSDRFSAERTGGSVSTLTIQRTQQEDSAVYLCASSLQVRGGLTGYTFGSGTRLTVV.

This clonotype came up a few times. V is TRBV12-3 or TRBV12-4 and J is TRBJ1-1; D is unresolved. V was clipped by 7 bases and J by 2 bases, with 17 bases between them. The CDR3 runs 15 residues. The CDR3 sequence is CASTIIPGFNTEAFF. The CDR3 DNA is TGTGCCAGCACCATCATCCCGGGTTTTAACACTGAAGCTTTCTTT.

The chain employs TRBV20-1 and TRBJ1-1; D is possibly TRBD1 (6 bases). V was pared by 3 bases and J by 7 bases, with 18 bases between. The CDR3 contains 14 residues. CDR1 is DFQATT and CDR2 is SNEGSKA in the germline V gene (reference sequence). The CDR3 nucleotides read TGCAGTGCTAGTGGTGCTCAGGGGCATGGTGAAGCTTTCTTT. It specifies CSASGAQGHGEAFF.

This clonotype has more than one count but fewer than ten. One junction end does not reproduce the germline sequence, and a read error may be involved. The chain carries TRBV4-2 and TRBJ2-3, with a weak D call TRBD2 (6 bases). Germline CDR1 is LGHNA and CDR2 is YNFKEQ. This CDR3 has 17 residues. For the CDR3, the DNA is TGTGCCAGCAGCCAAGGTAGTGGTAGCGGTAAAACAGATACGCGGTATTTT. Translated, it gives CASSQGSGSGKTDTRYF.

This clonotype was seen repeatedly, ten times or more. The V call is TRBV12-3 or TRBV12-4, the J call TRBJ1-2; no firm D call. V lost 5 bases, J lost 2 bases, and 9 bases lay in between. The CDR3 is 13 amino acids. In DNA form, the CDR3 reads TGTGCCAGCAGTCCCCAGGAGAACTATGGCTACACCTTC. It specifies CASSPQENYGYTF.

This clonotype was seen a handful of times. The rearrangement joins TRBV4-3 to TRBJ1-6; D is uncertain. The CDR3 consists of 13 residues. The germline V gene encodes CDR1 LGHNA and CDR2 YSLEER. The V end lost 6 bases, the J end lost 4 bases, and 7 bases lay between the germline ends. The CDR3 reads CASRSQYNSPLHF. The CDR3 DNA reads as TGCGCCAGCAGGAGTCAGTATAATTCACCCCTCCACTTT.